The rows below give T cell receptor beta chains drawn from one sample of a study of T cell responses to AZD1222 COVID-19 vaccine. Clones were read by immunoSEQ multiplex PCR, and TCRdb kept only the in-frame ones, dropping some. The sample holds approximately 70,000 clones, 80% to 90% seen once. Sequenced here: peripheral blood, sampled on day 0 of AZD1222 vaccination. These receptors all stem from an adult in good health. The CDR3 runs from the conserved cysteine through the conserved F or W. The D gene is left open where the match is weak. Only part of the rows carry a size: once, few, many, or a class if the clone is expanded.

CDR3 DNA	CDR3 protein	J gene	D gene	V gene	clone size
TGTGCCAGCAGCTTGGAATGGCTAAACACCATATATTTT	CASSLEWLNTIYF	TRBJ1-3	NA	TRBV5-6	NA
TGTGCCAGCTCACCACTCGGAAGGGAAGAGACCCAGTACTTC	CASSPLGREETQYF	TRBJ2-5	NA	TRBV18	NA
TGTGCCAGCAGCCAGGGGGCGGACGAGCAGTACTTC	CASSQGADEQYF	TRBJ2-7	TRBD1	TRBV5-4	NA
TGTGCCAGCCCTAGCGGGAGCACAGATACGCAGTATTTT	CASPSGSTDTQYF	TRBJ2-3	TRBD2	TRBV11-2	NA
TGCAGCGTCTCTGACACCTATAATTCACCCCTCCACTTT	CSVSDTYNSPLHF	TRBJ1-6	NA	TRBV29-1	NA
TGCGCCAGCAGCTTGGCCGGGACGGACTCTGGAAACACCATATATTTT	CASSLAGTDSGNTIYF	TRBJ1-3	NA	TRBV5-1	NA
TGTGCCAGCAGCGTAGGGGACTCCTACCCTCGGGGCTACACCTTC	CASSVGDSYPRGYTF	TRBJ1-2	NA	TRBV9	NA
TGTGCCAGTAGTATTGCGCCGAGCTACTATGGCTACACCTTC	CASSIAPSYYGYTF	TRBJ1-2	NA	TRBV19	NA
TGTGCCAGCAGTTTATGGGAGGGCCGGATCGGAAACACCATATATTTT	CASSLWEGRIGNTIYF	TRBJ1-3	NA	TRBV28	NA
TGTGCCAGCAGCTGGGGGACTAACGAGCAGTACTTC	CASSWGTNEQYF	TRBJ2-7	TRBD2	TRBV7-8	NA
TGTGCCAGCAGCCCAGCGGCGGGGACGCAGTATTTT	CASSPAAGTQYF	TRBJ2-3	NA	TRBV3-1/TRBV3-2	NA
TGCGCCAGCAGCTCCCCTGCTGGACAGGGGGTCCACGGGGAGCTGTTTTTT	CASSSPAGQGVHGELFF	TRBJ2-2	TRBD1	TRBV5-1	NA
TGCGCCAGCAGCCAAGATCTCCTGGGGGTGGATTATGGCTACACCTTC	CASSQDLLGVDYGYTF	TRBJ1-2	NA	TRBV4-3	NA
TGTGCCAGCAGCTTTGGAAGGGGCAATCAGCCCCAGCATTTT	CASSFGRGNQPQHF	TRBJ1-5	NA	TRBV5-4	NA
TGTGCCAGCAGCTTGGTTCCCCCCAGAAATGGCTACACCTTC	CASSLVPPRNGYTF	TRBJ1-2	NA	TRBV5-8	NA
TGCGCCAGCAGCATTCGACAAAACACTGAAGCTTTCTTT	CASSIRQNTEAFF	TRBJ1-1	NA	TRBV5-1	NA
TGCCGCGATAGGGACGATAGCGGGGGGGCCTTCGAGCAGTACTTC	CRDRDDSGGAFEQYF	TRBJ2-7	TRBD2	TRBV29-1	NA
TGTGCCAGCAGCTTGACTAGCGGGGGATACGAGCAGTACTTC	CASSLTSGGYEQYF	TRBJ2-7	TRBD2	TRBV7-9	once
TGTGCCAGCAGCACAGCACAGGGGATCTACGAGCAGTACTTC	CASSTAQGIYEQYF	TRBJ2-7	TRBD1	TRBV7-8	NA
TGTGCCAGCAGCGGTTTGTTAGGCACCGGGGAGCTGTTTTTT	CASSGLLGTGELFF	TRBJ2-2	NA	TRBV9	NA
TGTGCCACCAGTCCGGGACACTCTTCCCAAGAGACCCAGTACTTC	CATSPGHSSQETQYF	TRBJ2-5	NA	TRBV24-1	NA
TGTGCCAGCTCCCTAGGGACAGGTCTCACAGATACGCAGTATTTT	CASSLGTGLTDTQYF	TRBJ2-3	TRBD1	TRBV3-1/TRBV3-2	NA
TGTGCCAGCAGCCGGGGACAGCGGAACACTGAAGCTTTCTTT	CASSRGQRNTEAFF	TRBJ1-1	TRBD1	TRBV5-6	NA
TGTGCCAGCAGCTTAGGGGTGGGGGACAGGGATAGTTCCTACAATGAGCAGTTCTTC	CASSLGVGDRDSSYNEQFF	TRBJ2-1	TRBD1	TRBV7-6	NA
TGTGCCAGCAGTTTTAAAGGATGGGCAGGGCGGGGATATTTCTATGGCTACACCTTC	CASSFKGWAGRGYFYGYTF	TRBJ1-2	NA	TRBV28	NA
TGTGCCTGGACGGGAAGGTCGGGGTTAGGCGAGCAGTACTTC	CAWTGRSGLGEQYF	TRBJ2-7	NA	TRBV30	NA
TGCGCCAGCAGCTTGACAGTATCCTACGAGCAGTACTTC	CASSLTVSYEQYF	TRBJ2-7	NA	TRBV5-1	NA